This T cell receptor beta chain was captured in a study of cytomegalovirus exposure and HLA in healthy donors. Researchers ran the PCR with 60 Vbeta and 13 Jbeta primers. Profiled with immunoSEQ multiplex PCR; TCRdb holds only in-frame clones, not every one. The profile shows around 120,000 clones, 60% to 85% of them singletons. This clone has a single count. Germline V gives CDR1 LGHNA, CDR2 YSLEER. This CDR3 comprises 15 residues. V shed 0 bases, J shed 11 bases, and the junction held 9 bases outside the gene matches. The chain uses TRBV4-3 and TRBJ2-3; 9 bases map to TRBD2. The TCR comes from a woman in her 30s in good health and CMV-seropositive. The specimen was PBMCs. The CDR3 here is CASSQDLAGHWGQYF. The DNA for the CDR3 is TGCGCCAGCAGCCAAGACCTAGCGGGACACTGGGGGCAGTATTTT.